This T cell receptor (beta chain) emerged from a study of OX40 agonist ivuxolimab in advanced cancers. Study-wide context: The treatment was a fully human IgG2 OX40 agonist, ivuxolimab. Study-level results: There were also nonresponders showing low normalized T-cell clonal expansion.

The CDR3 loop spans 14 amino acids. V lost 4 bases to trimming and J lost 3 bases, with 13 bases between them. Germline CDR1 reads LNHDA; CDR2 reads SQIVND (reference sequence). Note on this clone: Antigen specificity is unknown.

Patients who had autoimmune disease history or got systemic immunosuppression were left out. The data were produced by immunoSEQ multiplex PCR, yet TCRdb's version contains in-frame clones alone and is incomplete. This sample yields approximately 61,000 clones, of which about 80% are seen a single time; 1.2% belongs to the top ten. The chain combines TRBV19 with TRBJ2-7; D is unclear. This sequence was found in an adult with an advanced solid tumor such as melanoma, head and neck, liver or kidney cancer. Here the sequenced sample was CD4+ or CD8+ T cells sorted from blood, taken in a trial of the OX40 agonist ivuxolimab. For the CDR3, the DNA is TGTGCCAGTAGTAAAGCTCTCGAGAGCTACGAGCAGTACTTC. Encoded protein: CASSKALESYEQYF. Complete variable domain (other parts from reference TRBV19 and TRBJ2-7): DGGITQSPKYLFRKEGQNVTLSCEQNLNHDAMYWYRQDPGQGLRLIYYSQIVNDFQKGDIAEGYSVSREKKESFPLTVTSAQKNPTAFYLCASSKALESYEQYFGPGTRLTVT.